This T cell receptor (beta chain) was observed in a study of breast tumors, draining lymph nodes, adjacent tissues listed by TCRdb under 2016. Notes on the research overall: In breast cancer patients, the study compared the TCR beta repertoires of tumor, adjacent nontumor tissue and axillary lymph nodes. The study was designed to assess the relationships and possible T-cell exchange between tumor, surrounding tissue and draining lymph node repertoires in human breast cancer. What the research found in general, with its limitations: Tumor and nontumor tissue repertoires were significantly more similar in luminal-like than in basal-like breast cancer. The study presented the conclusion that tumor T cells originate in lymph nodes as consistent with a hypothesis, not as something directly demonstrated. Tumors showed preferential V and J gene usage, and their T-cell repertoire diversity fell below that of lymph nodes yet above that of nontumor tissue. The data were considered consistent with the idea that most tumor T cells come from the lymph node and then expand in tumor tissue.

Concerning this clonotype: What this receptor recognizes is not known. The DNA is omitted, as the CDR3 cannot be located on it reliably, and the CDR3 follows TCRdb's listing.

For CDR1 and CDR2, the germline V gene lists SGHRS and YFSETQ. The CDR3 goes from the cysteine to the phenylalanine over 23 residues. The instrument given in TCRdb is Illumina HiSeq 2000. Multiplex PCR amplification was used to generate the TCR beta chain libraries. The amplified TCR beta chain products were analyzed by high-throughput sequencing. The public reads were quality trimmed at Q25 with fastp and then assembled into clones with MiXCR by TCRdb, keeping productive beta chains. Each CDR3 protein gets just one entry, which takes the most common genes and DNA from the rows behind it. The sample profile shows fewer than 200,000 distinct CDR3 sequences; about 33% of them were found once. The ten largest account for roughly 3.8% of the sample. The lymph node samples were taken from the axillary draining lymph nodes of breast cancer patients.

Sequencing used axillary lymph node tissue. The chain is made from TRBV5-1 and TRBJ1-6; the D call TRBD1 from the table was never checked on the DNA. The clonotype comes from a female donor with breast cancer. Some clones in this sample may be carry-over from other donors' samples. The CDR3 region: CASTNQTSMYLCAGHRRSSPLHF.